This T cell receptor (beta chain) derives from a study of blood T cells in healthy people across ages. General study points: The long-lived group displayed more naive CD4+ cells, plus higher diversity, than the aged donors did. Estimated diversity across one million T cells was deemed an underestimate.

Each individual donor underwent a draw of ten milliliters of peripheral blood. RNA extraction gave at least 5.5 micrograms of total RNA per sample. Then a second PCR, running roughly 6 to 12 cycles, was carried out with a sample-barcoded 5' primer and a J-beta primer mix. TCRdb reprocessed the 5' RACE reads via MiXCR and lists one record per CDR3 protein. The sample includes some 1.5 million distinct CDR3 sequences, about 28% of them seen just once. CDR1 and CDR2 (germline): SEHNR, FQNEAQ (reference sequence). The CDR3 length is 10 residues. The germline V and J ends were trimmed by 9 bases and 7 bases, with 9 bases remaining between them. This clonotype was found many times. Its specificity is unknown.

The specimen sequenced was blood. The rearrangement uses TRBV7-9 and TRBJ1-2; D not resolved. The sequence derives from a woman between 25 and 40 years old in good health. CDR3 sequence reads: CASHGGGYTF. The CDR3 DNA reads TGTGCCAGTCACGGTGGTGGCTACACCTTC.